The 30 T cell receptor beta chains below all came from one sample that was sequenced in a study of shared clonotypes between healthy human individuals. The table came from immunoSEQ multiplex PCR; TCRdb's copy has only in-frame clones and leaves some out. This sample has about 490,000 clones, with more than 65% found just once. Specimen: PBMCs. All receptors derive from a woman between 40 and 55 years old in good health. Some clones in this sample may be carry-over from other donors' samples.

The chain employs TRBV18 and TRBJ1-1, with TRBD1 identical over 9 bases. V was clipped by 3 bases and J by 2 bases; unmatched bases: 7. The CDR3 length is 16 residues. Germline CDR1 KGHSH, CDR2 LQKENI. CDR3 in amino acids: CASSPATGGSNTEAFF. CDR3 DNA: TGTGCCAGCTCACCGGCGACAGGGGGGTCCAACACTGAAGCTTTCTTT.

About this clone itself: With only one base between it and a far larger clone, this is likely a read error. The same CDR3 can be traced to other DNA sequences in this sample. The V gene is TRBV29-1, the J gene TRBJ1-1; 9 bases map to TRBD1. The trim removed 6 bases at V and 4 bases at J, leaving 9 bases unmatched. CDR3 length equals 14 residues. CDR1 is SQVTM, CDR2 ANQGSEA, per germline. The CDR3 DNA is TGCAGCGTCTCCTTCGGGACAGGGTGCACTGAAGCTTTCTTT. Protein sequence: CSVSFGTGCTEAFF.

Worth noting for this clone: This could be a read error, since a much larger clone is one nucleotide away. The rearrangement joins TRBV29-1 to TRBJ1-2; D is unclear. The V gene's germline CDR1 is SQVTM and CDR2 ANQGSEA. The CDR3 has 9 amino acids. The V and J ends lost 1 base and 8 bases respectively, with 2 bases between them. This CDR3 is CSVEGGYTF. For the CDR3, the DNA is TGCAGCGTTGAAGGGGGCTACACCTTC.

This clone occurred a few times. J is TRBJ2-2 and V is TRBV11-3; no clear D. Germline V gene lookup returns CDR1 SGHNT and CDR2 YENEEA. The CDR3 has 14 amino acids. Trimming removed 5 bases at V and 3 bases at J, with 10 bases between. The CDR3 nucleotides read TGTGCCAGCAGCCCGGACGGTTACACCGGGGAGCTGTTTTTT. Amino acids: CASSPDGYTGELFF.

This chain uses TRBV11-3 with TRBJ2-1, with D tentatively TRBD2 (6 bases). The germline V and J ends were trimmed by 1 base and 9 bases, with 7 bases remaining between them. Germline V gives CDR1 SGHNT, CDR2 YENEEA. The CDR3 extends over 12 amino acids. This chain's CDR3 is CASSLVGGEQFF. CDR3 nucleotide sequence: TGTGCCAGCAGCTTAGTGGGAGGTGAGCAGTTCTTC.

V gene TRBV29-1 combines with J gene TRBJ2-7, with unresolved D. Germline V CDR1 and CDR2: SQVTM, ANQGSEA. Trimming removed 0 bases at V and 4 bases at J, with 4 bases between. CDR3 length equals 11 residues. DNA of the CDR3: TGCAGCGTTGAAGACAGATACGAGCAGTACTTC. This encodes CSVEDRYEQYF.

The chain has TRBV11-2 and TRBJ1-4; TRBD1 is a possible D gene (6 bases). The CDR3 is made up of 14 amino acids. CDR1 and CDR2 from the germline V gene are SGHAT and FQNNGV. Between the trimmed V and J ends, which lost 5 bases and 8 bases, there was a span of 15 bases. The CDR3 here is CASSQQGSGEKLFF. In nucleotides, the CDR3 is TGTGCCAGCAGCCAACAGGGATCCGGCGAAAAACTGTTTTTT.

This clone is a singleton in its sample. J is TRBJ1-4 and V is TRBV28, with 7 bases lining up with TRBD1. V shed 2 bases, J shed 4 bases, and the junction held 7 bases outside the gene matches. Germline CDR1 is MDHEN and CDR2 is SYDVKM. The CDR3 sequence is 16 residues long. The CDR3 DNA reads TGTGCCAGCAGTTTACTAGGACAGGTCATTAATGAAAAACTGTTTTTT. This codes for CASSLLGQVINEKLFF.

The chain carries TRBV6-6 and TRBJ2-3; D gene ambiguous. Germline V gene lookup returns CDR1 MNHNY and CDR2 SVGAGI (reference sequence). This CDR3 has 13 residues. V was trimmed by 4 bases and J by 2 bases, leaving 7 bases between them. CDR3 sequence (DNA): TGTGCCAGCAGTTCAGGTGTCACAGATACGCAGTATTTT. It yields the protein CASSSGVTDTQYF.

This chain links TRBV5-1 with TRBJ2-7; TRBD1 might be the D (5 bases). Per the germline V gene, CDR1 is SGHRS and CDR2 is YFSETQ. CDR3 length: 13 residues. V dropped 1 base and J dropped 2 bases, with 7 bases sitting between them. Written as DNA, the CDR3 is TGCGCCAGCAGCTTGTCAGGGCCCTACGAGCAGTACTTC. It is translated as CASSLSGPYEQYF.

The CDR3 is CASSPTGLAGAEEQFF. The CDR3, as DNA: TGTGCCAGCAGCCCCACGGGACTAGCGGGAGCGGAGGAGCAGTTCTTC. The chain recombines TRBV7-2 with TRBJ2-1, with 14 bases matching TRBD2. This CDR3 comprises 16 residues. J gave up 10 bases and V 5 bases, and 10 bases lay outside the gene matches. CDR1 SGHTA and CDR2 FQGNSA come from the germline V gene.

Comment on this clone: A far bigger clonotype differs at one base, so this is likely a read error. The V call is TRBV30, the J call TRBJ1-4; D unresolved. The germline CDR1 and CDR2 sequences are GTSNPN and SVGIG (reference sequence). The CDR3 length is 16 residues. The CDR3 DNA reads as TGTGACTGGAGTGTAGCTGCCCACGCAACTAATGAAAAACTGTTTTTT. Amino acids: CDWSVAAHATNEKLFF.

V gene TRBV9 combines with J gene TRBJ2-5, with 11 bases matching TRBD2. Germline-derived CDR1 and CDR2 are SGDLS and YYNGEE. The CDR3 sequence is 17 residues long. V gave up 0 bases and J gave up 7 bases; unmatched junction bases: 11. This CDR3 is CASSVDFSGLAGGTQYF. As DNA, the CDR3 is TGTGCCAGCAGCGTAGATTTTAGTGGGCTAGCGGGAGGGACCCAGTACTTC.

In regard to this clone: The germline gene is not matched at one end of the junction; a read error may be the cause. J is TRBJ2-7 and V is TRBV18; D is unclear. Germline V lookup: CDR1 KGHSH, CDR2 LQKENI. The CDR3 sequence is 13 residues long. CDR3: CASSPPPGGIANF. For the CDR3, the DNA is TGTGCCAGCTCACCCCCCCCCGGTGGGATAGCCAACTTC. Full variable domain (remainder filled in from reference TRBV18 and TRBJ2-7): NAGVMQNPRHLVRRRGQEARLRCSPMKGHSHVYWYRQLPEEGLKFMVYLQKENIIDESGMPKERFSAEFPKEGPSILRIQQVVRGDSAAYFCASSPPPGGIANFGPGTRLTVT.

J is TRBJ2-7 and V is TRBV5-1; D is unresolved. The length of the CDR3 is 14 residues. The ends were cut back, 0 bases at V and 2 bases at J, with 9 bases in the middle. The germline CDR1 and CDR2 sequences are SGHRS and YFSETQ. The CDR3 DNA is TGCGCCAGCAGCTTGGAGACACCCCCCTACGAGCAGTACTTC. It encodes CASSLETPPYEQYF.

With respect to this clone: A single base is all that separates this from a far larger clone, so a read error is likely. The CDR3 coding sequence is TGTGTCAGAAGCTTGGCGCAAAATCAGCCCCAGCATTTT. Protein sequence: CVRSLAQNQPQHF. The chain combines TRBV5-3 with TRBJ1-5; D unclear. TRBV5-3 carries the ORF label, with uncertain function. The CDR3 has 13 residues.

The V and J genes are TRBV5-6 and TRBJ2-7, with D maybe TRBD2 (6 bases). There are 13 residues in the CDR3. Trimming removed 7 bases from V and 7 bases from J, with 18 bases in between. Germline lookup yields CDR1 SGHDT and CDR2 YYEEEE. CDR3 DNA: TGTGCCAGCGGTCCCGGGCTAGCGAGGGAGCAGTACTTC. Its protein is CASGPGLAREQYF.

The V and J genes are TRBV7-9 and TRBJ2-3; D could derive from TRBD1 or TRBD2 (5 bases each). This CDR3 spans 12 amino acids. The V end lost 7 bases, the J end lost 1 base, and 6 bases lay between the germline ends. In germline, CDR1 is SEHNR, CDR2 FQNEAQ (reference sequence). The DNA for the CDR3 is TGTGCCAGCATGGGGGGCACAGATACGCAGTATTTT. This translates into CASMGGTDTQYF.

This sequence joins TRBV28 and TRBJ1-1, with D perhaps TRBD1 (5 bases). This CDR3 spans 14 amino acids. Germline CDR1 MDHEN, CDR2 SYDVKM. Trimming removed 7 bases at V and 1 base at J, with 13 bases between. CDR3 sequence: CASISPDRNTEAFF. DNA for the CDR3: TGTGCCAGCATTTCCCCCGACAGGAACACTGAAGCTTTCTTT.

The rearrangement uses TRBV19 and TRBJ2-3; D is undetermined. CDR3 length equals 11 residues. V lost 10 bases and J 4 bases, leaving 9 bases between the germline ends. The germline gives CDR1 LNHDA, CDR2 SQIVND (reference sequence). CDR3 DNA sequence: TGTGCCACCCGAAGGGCAGATACGCAGTATTTT. Protein product: CATRRADTQYF. The whole variable domain, remainder taken from reference TRBV19 and TRBJ2-3, is DGGITQSPKYLFRKEGQNVTLSCEQNLNHDAMYWYRQDPGQGLRLIYYSQIVNDFQKGDIAEGYSVSREKKESFPLTVTSAQKNPTAFYLCATRRADTQYFGPGTRLTVL.

As regards this clone: A much larger clone sits a single nucleotide away, making a read error possible. The same CDR3 also results from other DNA sequences found in this sample. The rearrangement uses TRBV29-1 and TRBJ1-2; 12 bases align to TRBD1. The CDR3 consists of 15 residues. Germline V gene data show CDR1 as SQVTM and CDR2 as ANQGSEA. CDR3 DNA sequence: TGCAGCGTTGGGGGACAGGGGGCGCGCGGCTATGGCTACACCTTT. Translation: CSVGGQGARGYGYTF.

The chain joins TRBV11-2 to TRBJ2-1, with TRBD2 matching 8 bases. This CDR3 has 15 amino acids. Trimming removed 3 bases from V and 7 bases from J; junction bases left unmatched: 8. Germline V gene lookup returns CDR1 SGHAT and CDR2 FQNNGV. CDR3 in amino acids: CASSFTGRAGNEQFF. As DNA, the CDR3 is TGTGCCAGCAGCTTCACCGGGAGGGCCGGGAATGAGCAGTTCTTC.

J is TRBJ1-1 and V is TRBV4-1; unclear D gene. The germline V and J ends were trimmed by 1 base and 4 bases, with 7 bases remaining between them. The CDR3 spans 13 residues. CDR1 MGHRA and CDR2 YSYEKL come from the germline V gene. The DNA of the CDR3 is TGCGCCAGCAGCCAAGTGGTTGGCACTGAAGCTTTCTTT. Protein product: CASSQVVGTEAFF.

The rearrangement uses TRBV18 and TRBJ2-5; D may be TRBD2 (6 bases). Germline CDR1 reads KGHSH; CDR2 reads LQKENI. With 3 bases removed from V and 3 bases from J, the gap between germline ends came to 14 bases. The CDR3 loop spans 15 amino acids. The CDR3 loop is CASSPGLLNEETQYF. The CDR3, as DNA: TGTGCCAGCTCACCGGGACTCCTAAACGAAGAGACCCAGTACTTC.

V is TRBV11-3 and J is TRBJ2-7, with 7 bases aligning to TRBD2. Trimming took 5 bases from V and 1 from J; bases not matched to a gene: 5. This CDR3 region has 14 residues. Germline V gene data show CDR1 as SGHNT and CDR2 as YENEEA. CDR3 residues: CASSPGGTSYEQYF. The CDR3 bases are TGTGCCAGCAGCCCCGGGGGGACTTCCTACGAGCAGTACTTC.

This clone has only one observation. J is TRBJ2-1 and V is TRBV7-9; D unresolved. The CDR3 has 14 amino acids. With 2 bases removed from V and 3 bases from J, the gap between germline ends came to 8 bases. In germline, CDR1 is SEHNR, CDR2 FQNEAQ (reference sequence). The CDR3 loop is CASSLTRNYNEQFF. The CDR3 DNA sequence: TGTGCCAGCAGCTTAACGAGGAACTACAATGAGCAGTTCTTC.

To note about this clone: It differs at one base from a far larger clone, so likely a read error. Other DNA sequences from this sample encode an identical CDR3 as well. V and J are TRBV21-1 and TRBJ1-5. TRBV21-1 is shown as a pseudogene. The CDR3 extends over 15 amino acids. CDR3 in amino acids: CASSKEQGWRQPQHF. The CDR3 bases are TGTGCCAGCAGCAAAGAGCAGGGATGGAGGCAGCCCCAGCATTTT.

The chain carries TRBV5-1 and TRBJ1-2; no clear D gene. This CDR3 region has 14 residues. V was shortened by 0 bases and J by 4 bases, with 10 bases between the two germline ends. Per the germline V gene, CDR1 is SGHRS and CDR2 is YFSETQ. Written as DNA, the CDR3 is TGCGCCAGCAGCTTGGCCCTCGGGAGCTATGGCTACACCTTC. This sequence encodes CASSLALGSYGYTF.

V is TRBV10-3 and J is TRBJ1-2; D is uncertain. CDR1 ENHRY and CDR2 SYGVKD come from the germline V gene. CDR3 length: 12 residues. V was shortened by 0 bases and J by 8 bases, with 7 bases between the two germline ends. CDR3 protein: CAISESPRGYTF. CDR3 coding DNA: TGTGCCATCAGTGAGTCACCCCGCGGCTACACCTTC.

This chain links TRBV6-1 with TRBJ2-7, with D possibly being TRBD1 (6 bases). Trimming left V 7 bases short and J 2 bases short, with 15 bases between. Germline-derived CDR1 and CDR2 are MNHNS and SASEGT. The CDR3 totals 14 residues. For the CDR3, the DNA is TGTGCCAGCACCAGAATGGGGGCGGCCTACGAGCAGTACTTC. It is translated as CASTRMGAAYEQYF.